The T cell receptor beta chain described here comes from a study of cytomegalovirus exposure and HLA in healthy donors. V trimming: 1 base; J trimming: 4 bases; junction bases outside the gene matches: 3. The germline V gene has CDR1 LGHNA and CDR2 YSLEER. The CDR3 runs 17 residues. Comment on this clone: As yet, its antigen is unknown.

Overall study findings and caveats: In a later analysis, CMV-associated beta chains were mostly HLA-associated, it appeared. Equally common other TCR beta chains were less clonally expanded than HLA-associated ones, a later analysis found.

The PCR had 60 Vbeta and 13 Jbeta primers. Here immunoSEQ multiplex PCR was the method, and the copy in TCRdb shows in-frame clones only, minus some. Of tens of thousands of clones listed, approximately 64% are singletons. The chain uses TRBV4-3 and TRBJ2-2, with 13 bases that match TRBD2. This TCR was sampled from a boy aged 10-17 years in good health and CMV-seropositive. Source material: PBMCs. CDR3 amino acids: CASSQGRLAGGTGELFF. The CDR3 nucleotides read TGCGCCAGCAGCCAAGGTCGACTAGCGGGAGGCACCGGGGAGCTGTTTTTT.